This TCR beta chain was sequenced in a study of blood T cell repertoires in COVID-19. Study-wide context: The United States, Italy and Spain provided the acute and convalescent COVID-19 samples.

How the authors handled the data: Estimated nucleated cell counts came from reference gene primer amplification. Clones were sequenced by immunoSEQ multiplex PCR, and TCRdb holds only the in-frame ones, with some missing. That table gives V, J and clone size, and the DNA gave D and trimming. Of some 400,000 clones listed, about 88% are singletons. The germline V and J ends were trimmed by 0 bases and 4 bases, with 7 bases remaining between them. The CDR3 has 13 residues. CDR1 is SGHRS, CDR2 YFSETQ, per germline. Details on this clone: This CDR3 is also generated by other DNA sequences in the sample.

The receptor comes from a human donor in a cohort sampled during active COVID-19. The chain joins TRBV5-1 to TRBJ2-5, with D perhaps TRBD1 (5 bases). The specimen sequenced was peripheral blood. As DNA, the CDR3 is TGCGCCAGCAGCTTGGGGCAGGGAGAGACCCAGTACTTC. Translated: CASSLGQGETQYF.